These 3 T cell receptor beta chains were all obtained from the same sample, sequenced in a study of shared clonotypes between healthy human individuals. Terminally differentiated effector memory CD45RA+ cells were left out of the naive CD8 fraction, which was CD45RO-negative and positively selected for CCR7. Only in-frame clones appear in the TCRdb table, and some are missing; sequencing was by immunoSEQ multiplex PCR. The repertoire holds a few million clones, with about 94% as singletons. The sample taken for sequencing was naive CD8+ T cells from PBMCs. The origin of the receptors is a man aged 18 to 35 in good health. Some clones in this sample may be carry-over from other donors' samples.

The rearrangement links TRBV4-3 to TRBJ1-1, with a tentative D call TRBD1 (6 bases). This CDR3 contains 17 residues. In germline, CDR1 is LGHNA, CDR2 YSLEER. V shed 4 bases and J shed 2 bases, with 20 bases lying between them. CDR3 in DNA: TGCGCCAGCAGCCGGATGACAGGTCCAGACCCTAACACTGAAGCTTTCTTT. It codes for CASSRMTGPDPNTEAFF.

The V call is TRBV21-1, the J call TRBJ2-5; the table's D call, TRBD2, was not checked against the DNA. TRBV21-1 is an annotated pseudogene. The CDR3 consists of 10 residues. CDR3 in amino acids: CASSKGRQYF. The CDR3 DNA is TGTGCCAGCAGCAAAGGTCGTCAGTACTTC.

This clone was counted a few times. The rearrangement links TRBV2 to TRBJ1-2; 9 bases are shared with TRBD1. V was clipped by 7 bases and J by 3 bases; unmatched bases: 12. The CDR3 has 16 amino acids. Germline loops: CDR1 SNHLY, CDR2 FYNNEI. In DNA, the CDR3 is TGTGCCAGCATCGGACAGGGGTTAGGCGTTGACTATGGCTACACCTTC. It specifies CASIGQGLGVDYGYTF.